The 27 T cell receptor beta chains in this list originate from one sample, sequenced in a study of human T cells and chemical hapten exposure. TCRdb used MiXCR to reprocess the RACE reads, holding one entry per CDR3 protein. The profile shows some 400,000 distinct CDR3 sequences, roughly 5.3% of them singletons. Time point reported: pre-sensitization, week 0. Treatment reported: therapeutic diphenylcyclopropenone sensitization with weekly scalp DPC. Sequencing was performed on whole blood, taken in connection with sensitization to the hapten diphenylcyclopropenone (DPC). These receptors were obtained from a woman aged 45-65 years with alopecia areata. Some clones in this sample may be carry-over from other donors' samples.

This clonotype occurred many times. This rearrangement joins TRBV28 to TRBJ2-7; 13 bases line up with TRBD2. Germline CDR1 reads MDHEN; CDR2 reads SYDVKM. J was trimmed by 3 bases and V by 1 base; bases with no gene match: 3. This CDR3 is 16 amino acids long. DNA of the CDR3: TGTGCCAGCAGTTTATCGGGACTAGCGGGAATCTACGAGCAGTACTTC. Amino acid sequence: CASSLSGLAGIYEQYF.

This clonotype was found many times. The rearrangement links TRBV29-1 to TRBJ2-7; D not resolved. The CDR3 is 11 amino acids. V was pared by 3 bases and J by 4 bases, with 7 bases between. The V gene's germline CDR1 is SQVTM and CDR2 ANQGSEA. The CDR3 region has the DNA TGCAGCGTTGAGGAAGAATACGAGCAGTACTTC. Translated, it gives CSVEEEYEQYF.

This clonotype occurred a few times. The V and J genes are TRBV2 and TRBJ2-1, with 8 bases fitting TRBD2. CDR1 and CDR2 (germline): SNHLY, FYNNEI. This CDR3 is 17 amino acids long. The junction had 11 bases not matched to a gene; V was cut back by 4 bases and J by 3 bases. CDR3 region: CASSVVGIAGIYNEQFF. DNA for the CDR3: TGTGCCAGCAGTGTAGTGGGGATAGCGGGGATCTACAATGAGCAGTTCTTC.

This clonotype has only a few counts. The genes are TRBV6-2 or TRBV6-3 and TRBJ1-1; tentative D call: TRBD1 (5 bases). V was shortened by 0 bases and J by 6 bases, with 14 bases between the two germline ends. CDR1 MNHEY and CDR2 SVGEGT come from the germline V gene. This CDR3 region has 15 residues. The CDR3 is CASSYSPSGTAEAFF. DNA of the CDR3: TGTGCCAGCAGTTACTCCCCATCAGGGACCGCTGAAGCTTTCTTT.

The chain recombines TRBV19 with TRBJ2-3; D uncertain. Trimming took 1 base from V and 0 from J, leaving 2 bases between them. This CDR3 is 13 amino acids long. Germline assignment: CDR1 LNHDA and CDR2 SQIVND (reference sequence). CDR3 nucleotide sequence: TGTGCCAGTAGTATAGCTAGCACAGATACGCAGTATTTT. Encoded protein: CASSIASTDTQYF.

This clonotype occurred many times. V and J are TRBV10-3 and TRBJ2-1, with D possibly being TRBD1 or TRBD2 (5 bases each). Germline loops: CDR1 ENHRY, CDR2 SYGVKD. This CDR3 is 14 amino acids long. The V and J ends lost 9 bases and 3 bases respectively, with 15 bases between them. The CDR3 loop is CAIQEGSLYNEQFF. The CDR3 coding sequence is TGTGCCATACAAGAGGGGAGCCTCTACAATGAGCAGTTCTTC.

This clonotype was counted at least ten times. The rearrangement uses TRBV6-2 or TRBV6-3 and TRBJ1-1; no reliable D call. The CDR3 loop spans 13 amino acids. CDR1 is MNHEY and CDR2 is SVGEGT in the germline V gene. Trimming removed 6 bases from V and 2 bases from J, with 10 bases in between. CDR3: CASRYMINTEAFF. As DNA, the CDR3 is TGTGCCAGCAGATACATGATCAACACTGAAGCTTTCTTT.

This clonotype was observed a handful of times. The chain employs TRBV4-3 and TRBJ2-7; TRBD2 matches 14 bases. Germline CDR1 LGHNA, CDR2 YSLEER. The CDR3 runs 13 residues. V shed 3 bases and J 11 bases; nucleotides not matched to a gene: 3. The CDR3 here is CASSQGLAGVKYF. In DNA form, the CDR3 reads TGCGCCAGCAGCCAGGGACTAGCGGGAGTGAAGTACTTC.

This clonotype was detected ten times or more. The rearrangement links TRBV20-1 to TRBJ2-7, with 10 nucleotides matching TRBD1. The CDR3 extends over 15 amino acids. Per the germline V gene, CDR1 is DFQATT and CDR2 is SNEGSKA (reference sequence). V shed 2 bases, J shed 1 base, and the junction held 5 bases outside the gene matches. In nucleotides, the CDR3 is TGCAGTGCTAGATCCGACAGGGGGCGATCCTACGAGCAGTACTTC. It is translated as CSARSDRGRSYEQYF.

This clonotype has just a few counts. An end of the junction differs from the germline gene, which may be a read error. This chain uses TRBV11-2 with TRBJ2-1; 10 bases align to TRBD2. Germline values: CDR1 SGHAT, CDR2 FQNNGV. The CDR3 spans 16 residues. CDR3 bases: TGTGCCGGCAGGAGCTCGGGAGCGGGAGGGGGTAATGAGCAGTTCTTC. Protein product: CAGRSSGAGGGNEQFF.

In its sample, this clonotype was seen many times. This chain connects TRBV27 to TRBJ2-2, with D unclear. V was trimmed by 2 bases and J by 5 bases, leaving 6 bases between them. CDR1 and CDR2 (germline): MNHEY, SMNVEV (reference sequence). This CDR3 is built from 13 residues. The CDR3, as DNA: TGTGCCAGCAGTTTAGGTCAGACCGGGGAGCTGTTTTTT. Its translation is CASSLGQTGELFF.

This clonotype is a singleton in its sample. A read error is possible here, since a much larger clone lies one base away. The rearrangement uses TRBV28 and TRBJ2-1, with D perhaps being TRBD1 or TRBD2 (5 bases each). The CDR3 is 16 residues long. Germline lookup yields CDR1 MDHEN and CDR2 SYDVKM. The CDR3 DNA sequence: TGTGTCAGCTCTCCAAGCACGGGACGGTCCTACAATGAGCAGTTCTTC. Translated: CVSSPSTGRSYNEQFF.

This clonotype came up many times. The chain joins TRBV4-3 to TRBJ2-1, with 9 bases aligning to TRBD1. The CDR3 covers 17 residues. Germline V gene data show CDR1 as LGHNA and CDR2 as YSLEER. After removal of 1 base from V and 1 base from J, the junction contained 5 bases not matched to a gene. In DNA, the CDR3 is TGCGCCAGCAGCCAAGCTAAGGGACAGGGATCCTACAATGAGCAGTTCTTC. It codes for CASSQAKGQGSYNEQFF.

This clonotype was seen more than once but under ten times. The chain employs TRBV28 and TRBJ2-1; 12 bases fit TRBD2. The CDR3 runs 18 residues. The V and J ends lost 4 bases and 0 bases, in that order; junction bases with no gene match: 7. CDR1 and CDR2 (germline): MDHEN, SYDVKM. CDR3 residues: CASSSTGLAGISYNEQFF. The CDR3 nucleotides are TGTGCCAGCAGTTCTACGGGACTAGCGGGCATCTCCTACAATGAGCAGTTCTTC.

The chain combines TRBV10-3 with TRBJ1-6, with TRBD1 matching 7 bases. This CDR3 spans 14 amino acids. The germline V gene encodes CDR1 ENHRY and CDR2 SYGVKD. J was trimmed by 5 bases and V by 2 bases; bases with no gene match: 0. CDR3 residues: CAISEDRDNSPLHF. In DNA, the CDR3 is TGTGCCATCAGTGAGGACAGGGATAATTCACCCCTCCACTTT.

This clonotype showed up many times. This chain uses TRBV5-1 with TRBJ1-3; D unresolved. The germline V gene has CDR1 SGHRS and CDR2 YFSETQ. V lost 0 bases and J 8 bases, leaving 15 bases between the germline ends. CDR3 length equals 15 residues. The CDR3 nucleotides read TGCGCCAGCAGCTTGGGTCCCAGGTCCGAGGACACCATATATTTT. Translation: CASSLGPRSEDTIYF.

This clonotype was counted a few times. CDR3 in amino acids: CASSYQGSKAFF. CDR3 bases: TGTGCCAGCAGCTACCAGGGGTCCAAAGCTTTCTTT. The chain is built from TRBV11-2 and TRBJ1-1, with D perhaps TRBD1 (6 bases). CDR3 size: 12 residues. Germline V gene data show CDR1 as SGHAT and CDR2 as FQNNGV. The V gene lost 4 bases and the J gene lost 9 bases, with 12 bases spanning the gap.

Only a few counts were recorded for this clonotype. V usage is TRBV12-3 or TRBV12-4 and J usage is TRBJ1-2, with D perhaps TRBD1 (5 bases). This CDR3 is 14 amino acids long. V lost 5 bases and J lost 4, with 14 bases in between. The CDR3 is CASSPGRLFYGYTF. The CDR3 DNA is TGTGCCAGCAGTCCGGGACGGTTGTTCTATGGCTACACCTTC.

This clonotype showed up many times. The chain uses TRBV9 and TRBJ2-7; D is uncertain. The CDR3 spans 15 residues. Germline CDR1 reads SGDLS; CDR2 reads YYNGEE. With 4 bases removed from V and 0 bases from J, the gap between germline ends came to 14 bases. The CDR3 nucleotides are TGTGCCAGCAGCCTTGAGCAGGCGCCCTCCTACGAGCAGTACTTC. It yields the protein CASSLEQAPSYEQYF.

V gene TRBV6-2 or TRBV6-3 combines with J gene TRBJ1-2, with D possibly TRBD1 on 6 matching bases. The V gene lost 4 bases and the J gene lost 8 bases, with 14 bases spanning the gap. CDR3 length: 13 residues. Germline V gene lookup returns CDR1 MNHEY and CDR2 SVGEGT. The CDR3 loop is CASSLHRVEGYTF. CDR3 DNA: TGTGCCAGCAGTTTGCACAGGGTTGAAGGCTACACCTTC.

This clonotype was seen a few times. V gene TRBV12-3 or TRBV12-4 combines with J gene TRBJ2-3, with 7 bases lining up with TRBD1. V was clipped by 6 bases and J by 8 bases; unmatched bases: 5. The CDR3 covers 12 residues. This CDR3 is CASSHGQVTQYF. The CDR3 region has the DNA TGTGCCAGCAGCCACGGACAGGTTACGCAGTATTTT.

The chain uses TRBV7-8 and TRBJ1-1; weak D call: TRBD1 (5 bases). V was pared by 1 base and J by 4 bases, with 10 bases between. This CDR3 is built from 14 residues. The V gene's germline CDR1 is SGHVS and CDR2 FQNEAQ. In DNA, the CDR3 is TGTGCCAGCAGCTTAGACGGGGGAGGCACTGAAGCTTTCTTT. Translated, it gives CASSLDGGGTEAFF.

This clonotype was observed at least ten times. The gene calls are TRBV12-3 or TRBV12-4 and TRBJ2-1, with D hard to call. Trimming removed 4 bases from V and 6 bases from J, with 10 bases in between. CDR3 length equals 13 residues. The CDR3 DNA sequence: TGTGCCAGCAGTTACACCTCGGTCAATGAGCAGTTCTTC. Its protein is CASSYTSVNEQFF.

In this sample, this clonotype turned up many times. The rearrangement uses TRBV20-1 and TRBJ2-3; D perhaps matches TRBD1 (5 bases). Germline loops: CDR1 DFQATT, CDR2 SNEGSKA (reference sequence). Trimming shortened V by 6 bases and J by 2 bases, and 24 bases separated the two germline ends. The CDR3 extends over 17 amino acids. The CDR3 bases are TGCAGTGCCTCCCTAGGGGCTTTCGGCGGAAACACAGATACGCAGTATTTT. Amino acid sequence: CSASLGAFGGNTDTQYF.

This clonotype showed up many times. The chain recombines TRBV6-2 or TRBV6-3 with TRBJ2-2, with D perhaps assigned TRBD1 or TRBD2 (6 bases each). CDR1 is MNHEY and CDR2 is SVGEGT in the germline V gene. V lost 5 bases to trimming and J lost 7 bases, with 11 bases between them. This CDR3 spans 13 amino acids. The CDR3 DNA reads as TGTGCCAGCAGTAGGGGGGCCGGCGGGGAGCTGTTTTTT. It yields the protein CASSRGAGGELFF.

This clonotype was picked up many times. The chain recombines TRBV4-2 with TRBJ2-2; 7 nucleotides align to TRBD1. The length of the CDR3 is 17 residues. Germline V CDR1 and CDR2: LGHNA, YNFKEQ. V dropped 0 bases and J dropped 6; count of bases not matched to a gene: 10. CDR3 amino acids: CASSQDWDRALAGELFF. The CDR3 coding sequence is TGTGCCAGCAGCCAAGATTGGGACAGAGCTTTAGCCGGGGAGCTGTTTTTT.

For this clonotype: A much larger clone is a single base away; this may be a read error. The genes are TRBV3-1 and TRBJ2-1; 9 nucleotides line up with TRBD2. Germline CDR1 and CDR2: LGHDT and YNNKEL (reference sequence). The CDR3 runs 17 residues. This CDR3 is CASSRGTPGLAYNEQSF. CDR3 bases: TGTGCCAGCAGCCGAGGCACACCGGGACTAGCCTACAATGAGCAGTCCTTC.